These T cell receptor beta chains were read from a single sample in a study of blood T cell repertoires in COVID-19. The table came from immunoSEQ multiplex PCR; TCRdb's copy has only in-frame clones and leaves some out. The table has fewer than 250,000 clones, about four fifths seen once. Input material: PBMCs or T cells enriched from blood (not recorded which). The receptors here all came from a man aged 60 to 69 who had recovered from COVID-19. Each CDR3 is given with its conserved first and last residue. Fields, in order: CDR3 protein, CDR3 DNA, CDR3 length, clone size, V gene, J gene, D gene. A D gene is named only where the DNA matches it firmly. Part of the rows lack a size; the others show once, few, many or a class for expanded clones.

CDR3aa: CASSEGTGREKLFF
CDR3nt: TGCGCCAGCAGTGAAGGGACAGGGAGAGAAAAACTGTTTTTT
len: 14
abundance: NA
v_gene: TRBV10-1
j_gene: TRBJ1-4
d_gene: TRBD1

CDR3aa: CASSEYRDGGYGYTF
CDR3nt: TGTGCCAGCAGTGAATACCGGGACGGGGGCTATGGCTACACCTTC
len: 15
abundance: NA
v_gene: TRBV25-1
j_gene: TRBJ1-2
d_gene: NA

CDR3aa: CASTPGQALNSPLHF
CDR3nt: TGTGCCAGCACCCCAGGACAGGCTCTCAATTCACCCCTCCACTTT
len: 15
abundance: NA
v_gene: TRBV6-1
j_gene: TRBJ1-6
d_gene: TRBD1

CDR3aa: CASSPLAYEQFF
CDR3nt: TGTGCTAGCAGCCCGCTCGCGTATGAGCAGTTCTTC
len: 12
abundance: NA
v_gene: TRBV7-7
j_gene: TRBJ2-1
d_gene: NA

CDR3aa: CASSSPGSSLTNYGYTF
CDR3nt: TGTGCCAGCAGCTCGCCGGGGTCTTCTCTTACTAACTATGGCTACACCTTC
len: 17
abundance: NA
v_gene: TRBV5-6
j_gene: TRBJ1-2
d_gene: NA

CDR3aa: CASSQAATGAGNTIYF
CDR3nt: TGCGCCAGCAGCCAAGCTGCGACAGGGGCTGGAAACACCATATATTTT
len: 16
abundance: few
v_gene: TRBV4-3
j_gene: TRBJ1-3
d_gene: TRBD1

CDR3aa: CASSPPLAGSGYTF
CDR3nt: TGTGCCAGCTCACCACCCTTGGCAGGCTCTGGCTACACCTTC
len: 14
abundance: NA
v_gene: TRBV18
j_gene: TRBJ1-2
d_gene: NA

CDR3aa: CASSGQDGRVEKLFF
CDR3nt: TGTGCCAGCAGTGGCCAGGACGGGCGGGTGGAAAAACTGTTTTTT
len: 15
abundance: once
v_gene: TRBV6-6
j_gene: TRBJ1-4
d_gene: NA

CDR3aa: CASSFGGTNTEAFF
CDR3nt: TGCGCCAGCAGCTTTGGGGGGACGAACACTGAAGCTTTCTTT
len: 14
abundance: NA
v_gene: TRBV5-1
j_gene: TRBJ1-1
d_gene: NA

CDR3aa: CSDSYGLQHFNYGYTF
CDR3nt: TGCAGCGACAGCTATGGACTGCAACATTTTAACTATGGCTACACCTTC
len: 16
abundance: once
v_gene: TRBV29-1
j_gene: TRBJ1-2
d_gene: NA

CDR3aa: CASSFRTGGDTQYF
CDR3nt: TGCGCCAGCAGCTTTCGGACAGGTGGAGATACGCAGTATTTT
len: 14
abundance: few
v_gene: TRBV5-1
j_gene: TRBJ2-3
d_gene: TRBD1